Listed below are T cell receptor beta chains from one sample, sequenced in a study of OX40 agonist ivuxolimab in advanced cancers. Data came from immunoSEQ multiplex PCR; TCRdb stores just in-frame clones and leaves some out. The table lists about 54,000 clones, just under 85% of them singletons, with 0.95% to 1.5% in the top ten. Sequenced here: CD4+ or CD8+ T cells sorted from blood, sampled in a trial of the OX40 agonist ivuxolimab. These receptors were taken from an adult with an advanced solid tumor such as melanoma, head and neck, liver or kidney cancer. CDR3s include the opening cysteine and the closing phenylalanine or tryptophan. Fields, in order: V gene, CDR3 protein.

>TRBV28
CASTRDGSPYEQYF
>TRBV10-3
CAISPQFADRMFRGYTF
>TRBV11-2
CASSLGQGANYEQYF
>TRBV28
CASRRTGGLGKNEQYF
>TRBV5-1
CASHLDSGSTDTQYF
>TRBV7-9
CASSSTSGSVDEQFF
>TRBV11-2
CASSSGTGGRDTQYF
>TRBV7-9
CASAAGAGGKGTYNEQFF
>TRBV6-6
CASSYSGVAGVIEQFF
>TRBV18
CASSSGPMGRDTIYF
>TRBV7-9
CASSPTGGSKGMSSYEQYF
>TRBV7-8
CASSLGRDEKLFF
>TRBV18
CASSPLAGGMDTQYF
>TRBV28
CASSSPGQGNTEAFF
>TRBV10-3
CAISESGGGQQTNNEQFF
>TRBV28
CASRKTGPYEQYF
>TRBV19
CASSIVAGAEQYF
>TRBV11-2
CASSTPRGSYEQYF
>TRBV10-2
CASSEVRANYGYTF
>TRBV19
CASSRDRAETQYF
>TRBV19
CASSTTGTGGDTQYF
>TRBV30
CAWGEGNEQYF
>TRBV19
CARRAEGAGYTF
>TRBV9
CASSARMADTQYF
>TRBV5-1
CASSLGSPYNEQFF
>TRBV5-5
CASSWLGGNTEAFF
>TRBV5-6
CASSLYSTGWSSTDTQYF
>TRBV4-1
CARSQLDLDGYTF
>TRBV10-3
CAISESGGEFYEQYF
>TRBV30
CAWILFDNEQFF
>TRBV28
CASSLRRGTEAFF
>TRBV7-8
CASSLGQGNYGYTF
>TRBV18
CASSSDRAYEQYF
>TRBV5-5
CASTRDRASGELFF
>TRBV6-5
CASSYTENTEAFF
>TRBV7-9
CASSQGERNNEQFF
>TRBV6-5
CASSRVPNTEAFF
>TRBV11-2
CASSLDRGHRNNEQFF
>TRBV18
CASSPTRGTETQYF
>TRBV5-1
CASSFSGQGAYNEQFF
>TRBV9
CASSVAVTETGGGTEAFF
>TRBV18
CASSSAGSANEKLFF
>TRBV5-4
CASSNGQGASRTGELFF
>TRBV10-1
CASSLSQSYEQYF
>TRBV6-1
CASSGPAPTGLAYNEQFF
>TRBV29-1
CSVGRDPRDGYTF
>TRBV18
CASSRIRDRGHLEHTDTQYF
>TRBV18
CASSPPGGGGAEAFF
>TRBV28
CASIGQGDSGANVLTF
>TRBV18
CASSERTGLATEAFF
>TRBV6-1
CASKQFTTDTQYF
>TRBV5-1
CASSLGLSSGNTIYF
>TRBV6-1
CASNLILNTGELFF
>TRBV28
CASSLGGFYGYTF
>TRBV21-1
CASSKAGTGEGYEQYF